This T cell receptor (beta chain) is from a study of T cell changes during pregnancy in multiple sclerosis. Clones were sequenced by immunoSEQ multiplex PCR, and TCRdb holds only the in-frame ones, with some missing. This sample has 65,000 to 95,000 clones, with approximately 94% found just once. Deletions cut 5 bases from V and 9 bases from J, with 14 bases between. The CDR3 has 13 residues. Per the germline V gene, CDR1 is MNHEY and CDR2 is SMNVEV (reference sequence). The TCR comes from a female donor in good health, enrolled as a control in a pregnancy study. The chain links TRBV27 to TRBJ2-1, with D possibly matching TRBD2 (5 bases). The sequencing here drew on peripheral blood, taken after pregnancy. The CDR3 DNA sequence: TGTGCCAGCAGTCTCACACTAGGACTTGAGCAGTTCTTC. Protein sequence: CASSLTLGLEQFF.